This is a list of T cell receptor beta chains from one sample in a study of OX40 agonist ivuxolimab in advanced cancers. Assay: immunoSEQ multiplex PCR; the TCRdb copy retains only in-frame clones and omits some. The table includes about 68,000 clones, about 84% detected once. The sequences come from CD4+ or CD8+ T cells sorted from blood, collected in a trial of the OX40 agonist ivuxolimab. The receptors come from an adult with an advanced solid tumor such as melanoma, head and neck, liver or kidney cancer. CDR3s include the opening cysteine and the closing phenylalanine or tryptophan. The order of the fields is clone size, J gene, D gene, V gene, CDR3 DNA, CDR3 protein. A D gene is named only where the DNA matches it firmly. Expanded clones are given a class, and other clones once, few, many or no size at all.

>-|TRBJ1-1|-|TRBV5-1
TGCGCCAGCAGCTTGTTACAGGGAACTGAAGCTTTCTTT
CASSLLQGTEAFF
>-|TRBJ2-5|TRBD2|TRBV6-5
TGTGCCAGCAGTTACCAATCCGGGACTAGCGGGACCCAGTACTTC
CASSYQSGTSGTQYF
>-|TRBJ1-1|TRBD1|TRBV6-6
TGTGCCAGCAGCCGGGGACAGATGAACACTGAAGCTTTCTTT
CASSRGQMNTEAFF
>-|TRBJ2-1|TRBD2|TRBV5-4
TGTGCCAGCAGCCGAGCGGGATTCTCCTACAATGAGCAGTTCTTC
CASSRAGFSYNEQFF
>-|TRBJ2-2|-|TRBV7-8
TGTGCCAGCAGCTCAATGCAGGGGTCCGGGGAGCTGTTTTTT
CASSSMQGSGELFF
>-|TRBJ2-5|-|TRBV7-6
TGTGCCAGCAGCTTGTCTTCCGAGACCCAGTACTTC
CASSLSSETQYF
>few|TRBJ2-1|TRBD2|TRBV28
TGTGCCAGCAGTTCCCTACGACTAGCGGGGGAGTACAATGAGCAGTTCTTC
CASSSLRLAGEYNEQFF
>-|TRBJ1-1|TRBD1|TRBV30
TGTGCCTGGAGTACCTGGGACAGGGTGAACACTGAAGCTTTCTTT
CAWSTWDRVNTEAFF
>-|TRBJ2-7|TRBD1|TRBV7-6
TGTGCCAGCAGTCTATTTGGCGGGACAGGGGGGGCCTACGAGCAGTACTTC
CASSLFGGTGGAYEQYF
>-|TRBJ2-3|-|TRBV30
TGTGCCACCACGGGGGCGAAACGAAGCACAGATACGCAGTATTTT
CATTGAKRSTDTQYF
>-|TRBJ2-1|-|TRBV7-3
TGTGCCAGCAGCTTATGGGGGGCCAATGAGCAGTTCTTC
CASSLWGANEQFF
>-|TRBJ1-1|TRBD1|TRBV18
TGTGCCAGCTCACCCAATACAGGGGAGAACACTGAAGCTTTCTTT
CASSPNTGENTEAFF
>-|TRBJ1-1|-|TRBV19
TGTGCCAGTAGTAGGGACCGTCTGGAAGCTTTCTTT
CASSRDRLEAFF
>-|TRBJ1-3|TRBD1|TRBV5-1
TGCGCCAGCAGCCCCTCTCCACAGGGGGCGTCTGGAAACACCATATATTTT
CASSPSPQGASGNTIYF
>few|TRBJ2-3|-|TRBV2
TGTGCCAGCAACGAGGGACGTGCAGATACGCAGTATTTT
CASNEGRADTQYF
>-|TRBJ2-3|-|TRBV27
TGTGCCAGCAGCTTCAAGAGCACAGATACGCAGTATTTT
CASSFKSTDTQYF
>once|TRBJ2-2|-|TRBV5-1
TGCGCCAGCAGCTTGTGGGGCAGAGGTACCGGGGAGCTGTTTTTT
CASSLWGRGTGELFF
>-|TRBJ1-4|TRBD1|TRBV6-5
TGTGCCAGCAGTTCGACAGGGATAAACGAAAAACTGTTTTTT
CASSSTGINEKLFF